Following are 2 T cell receptor beta chains from one sample sequenced in a study of blood T cell repertoires in COVID-19. Profiled with immunoSEQ multiplex PCR; TCRdb holds only in-frame clones, not every one. The data contain some 67,000 clones, around nine tenths of them singletons. Sequences were obtained from peripheral blood. These receptors all stem from a woman of 80 years or more with acute or convalescent COVID-19.

The chain employs TRBV3-1 (or the pseudogene TRBV3-2) and TRBJ2-7; 9 positions match TRBD1. V lost 4 bases and J lost 4; bases outside the gene matches: 2. The CDR3 spans 13 residues. The V gene's germline CDR1 is LGHDT and CDR2 YNNKEL (reference sequence). The CDR3 is CASSRTGVYEQYF. CDR3 sequence (DNA): TGTGCCAGCAGCCGGACAGGGGTGTACGAGCAGTACTTC.

The chain has TRBV5-1 and TRBJ2-1; a weak D match, TRBD2 (5 bases). The CDR3 is 16 residues long. Germline V gene lookup returns CDR1 SGHRS and CDR2 YFSETQ. The V end was cut by 0 bases, the J end by 8 bases, with 18 bases between. The CDR3 bases are TGCGCCAGCAGCTTGGGAATCCCTAGAGGGCGGGATGAGCAGTTCTTC. Its translation: CASSLGIPRGRDEQFF.